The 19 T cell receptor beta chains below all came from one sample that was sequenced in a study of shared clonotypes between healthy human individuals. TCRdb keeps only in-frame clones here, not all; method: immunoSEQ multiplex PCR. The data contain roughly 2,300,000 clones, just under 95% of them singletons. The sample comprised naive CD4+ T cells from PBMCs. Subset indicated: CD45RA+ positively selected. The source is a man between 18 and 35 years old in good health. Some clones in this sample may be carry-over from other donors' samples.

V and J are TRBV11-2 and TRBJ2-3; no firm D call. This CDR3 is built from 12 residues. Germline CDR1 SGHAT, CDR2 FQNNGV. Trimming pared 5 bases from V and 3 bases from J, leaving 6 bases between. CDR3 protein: CASSRRTDTQYF. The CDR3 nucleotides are TGTGCCAGCAGCCGACGGACAGATACGCAGTATTTT.

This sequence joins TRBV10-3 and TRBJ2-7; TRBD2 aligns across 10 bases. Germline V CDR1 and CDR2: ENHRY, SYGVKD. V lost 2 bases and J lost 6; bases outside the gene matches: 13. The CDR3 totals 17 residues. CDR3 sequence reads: CAISEPTLAGAISEQYF. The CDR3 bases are TGTGCCATCAGTGAGCCAACCCTAGCGGGAGCGATAAGCGAGCAGTACTTC.

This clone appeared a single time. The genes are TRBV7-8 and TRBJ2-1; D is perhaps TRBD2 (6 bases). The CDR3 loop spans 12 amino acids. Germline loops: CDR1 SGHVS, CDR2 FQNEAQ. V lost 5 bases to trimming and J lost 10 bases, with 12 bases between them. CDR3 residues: CASSITSTEQFF. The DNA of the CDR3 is TGTGCCAGCAGCATTACTAGCACGGAGCAGTTCTTC.

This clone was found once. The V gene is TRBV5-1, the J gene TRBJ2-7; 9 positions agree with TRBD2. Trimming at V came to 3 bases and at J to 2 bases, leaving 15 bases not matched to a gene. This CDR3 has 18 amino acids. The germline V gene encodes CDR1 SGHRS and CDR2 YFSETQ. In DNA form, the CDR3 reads TGCGCCAGCAGCTGGGTGGCTAGCGGGATCCTGGGGACCTACGAGCAGTACTTC. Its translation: CASSWVASGILGTYEQYF.

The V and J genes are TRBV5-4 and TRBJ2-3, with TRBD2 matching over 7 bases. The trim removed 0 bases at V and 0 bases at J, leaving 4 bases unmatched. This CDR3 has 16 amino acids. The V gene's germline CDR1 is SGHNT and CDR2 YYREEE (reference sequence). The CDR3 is CASSLEAGTSTDTQYF. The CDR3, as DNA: TGTGCCAGCAGCTTGGAAGCGGGAACTAGCACAGATACGCAGTATTTT.

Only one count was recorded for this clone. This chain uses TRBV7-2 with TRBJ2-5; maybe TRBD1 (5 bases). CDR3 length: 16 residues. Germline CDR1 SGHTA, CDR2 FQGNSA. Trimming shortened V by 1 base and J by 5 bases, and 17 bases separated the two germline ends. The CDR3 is CASSLGATALLETQYF. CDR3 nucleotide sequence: TGTGCCAGCAGCTTAGGAGCGACAGCGCTTCTGGAGACCCAGTACTTC.

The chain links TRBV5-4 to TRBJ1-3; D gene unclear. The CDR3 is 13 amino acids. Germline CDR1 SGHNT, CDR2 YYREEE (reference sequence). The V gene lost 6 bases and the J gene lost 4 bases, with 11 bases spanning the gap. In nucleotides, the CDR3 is TGTGCCAGCACGGAGGGCTCGGGAAACACCATATATTTT. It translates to CASTEGSGNTIYF.

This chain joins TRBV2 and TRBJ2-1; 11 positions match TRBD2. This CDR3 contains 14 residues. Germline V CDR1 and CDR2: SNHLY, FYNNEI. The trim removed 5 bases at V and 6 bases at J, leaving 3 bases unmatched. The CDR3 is CASSLAGGSNEQFF. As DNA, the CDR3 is TGTGCCAGCAGTTTAGCGGGAGGGAGCAATGAGCAGTTCTTC.

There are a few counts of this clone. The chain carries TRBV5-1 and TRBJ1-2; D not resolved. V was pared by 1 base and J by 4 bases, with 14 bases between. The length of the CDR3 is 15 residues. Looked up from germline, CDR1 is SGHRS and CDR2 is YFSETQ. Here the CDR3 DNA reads TGCGCCAGCAGCTTGAGACCCCGCTCCACCTATGGCTACACCTTC. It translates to CASSLRPRSTYGYTF.

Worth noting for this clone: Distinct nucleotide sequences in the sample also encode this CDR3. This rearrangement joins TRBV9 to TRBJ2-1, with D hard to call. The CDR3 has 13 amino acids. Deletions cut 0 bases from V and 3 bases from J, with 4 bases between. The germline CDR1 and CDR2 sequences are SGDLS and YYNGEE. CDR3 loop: CASSVARYNEQFF. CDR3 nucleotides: TGTGCCAGCAGCGTAGCTCGCTACAATGAGCAGTTCTTC.

The CDR3 DNA follows: TGTGCCAGCAGCCCCCTCGACAGGCCGCGGAACGAGCAGTACTTC. Amino acid sequence: CASSPLDRPRNEQYF. The chain carries TRBV5-6 and TRBJ2-7, with D possibly matching TRBD1 (6 bases). Trimming left V 4 bases short and J 5 bases short, with 19 bases between. Germline-derived CDR1 and CDR2 are SGHDT and YYEEEE. The CDR3 totals 15 residues.

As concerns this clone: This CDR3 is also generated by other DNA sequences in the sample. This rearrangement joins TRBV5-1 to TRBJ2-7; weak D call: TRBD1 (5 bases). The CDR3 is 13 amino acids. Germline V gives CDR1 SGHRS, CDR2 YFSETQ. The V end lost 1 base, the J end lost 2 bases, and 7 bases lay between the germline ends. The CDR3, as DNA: TGCGCCAGCAGCTTGACAGGACCCTACGAGCAGTACTTC. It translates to CASSLTGPYEQYF.

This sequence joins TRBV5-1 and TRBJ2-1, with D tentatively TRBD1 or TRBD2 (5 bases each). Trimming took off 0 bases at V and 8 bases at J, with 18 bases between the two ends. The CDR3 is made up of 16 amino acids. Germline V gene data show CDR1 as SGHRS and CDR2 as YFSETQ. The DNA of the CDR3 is TGCGCCAGCAGCTTGGCCTTGGGGACCCCACACCATGAGCAGTTCTTC. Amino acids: CASSLALGTPHHEQFF.

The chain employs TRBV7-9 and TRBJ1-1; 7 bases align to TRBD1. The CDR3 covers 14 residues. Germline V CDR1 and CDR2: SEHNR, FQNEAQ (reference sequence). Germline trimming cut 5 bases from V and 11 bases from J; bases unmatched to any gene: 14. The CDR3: CASSVTGEVGDAFF. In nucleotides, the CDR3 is TGTGCCAGCAGCGTTACAGGGGAGGTAGGTGACGCTTTCTTT.

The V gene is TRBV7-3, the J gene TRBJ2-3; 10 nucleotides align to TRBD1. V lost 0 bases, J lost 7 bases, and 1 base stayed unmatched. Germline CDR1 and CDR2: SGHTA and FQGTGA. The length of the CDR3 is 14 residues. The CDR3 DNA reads TGTGCCAGCAGCTTAACGGACAGGGGGAATACGCAGTATTTT. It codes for CASSLTDRGNTQYF.

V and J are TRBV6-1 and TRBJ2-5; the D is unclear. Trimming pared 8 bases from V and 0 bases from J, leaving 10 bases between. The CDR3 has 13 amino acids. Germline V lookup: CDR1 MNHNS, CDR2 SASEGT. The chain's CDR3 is CASGHPYQETQYF. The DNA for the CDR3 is TGTGCCAGCGGGCATCCGTACCAAGAGACCCAGTACTTC.

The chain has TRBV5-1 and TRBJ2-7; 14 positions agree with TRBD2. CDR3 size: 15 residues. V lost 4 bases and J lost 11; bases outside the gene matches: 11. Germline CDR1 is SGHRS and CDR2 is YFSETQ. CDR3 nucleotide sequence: TGCGCCAGCAGCGAGGGACTAGCGGGAGATTCCGGCGAGTACTTC. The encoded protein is CASSEGLAGDSGEYF.

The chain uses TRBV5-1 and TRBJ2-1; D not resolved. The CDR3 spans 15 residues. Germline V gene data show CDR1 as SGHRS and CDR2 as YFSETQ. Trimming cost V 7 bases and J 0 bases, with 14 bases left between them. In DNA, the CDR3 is TGCGCCAGCGGCAAGACCCCCAGCTCCTACAATGAGCAGTTCTTC. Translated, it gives CASGKTPSSYNEQFF.

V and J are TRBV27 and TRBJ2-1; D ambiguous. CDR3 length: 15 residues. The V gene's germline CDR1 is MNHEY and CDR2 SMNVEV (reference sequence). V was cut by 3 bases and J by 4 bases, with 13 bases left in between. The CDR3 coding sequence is TGTGCCAGCAGTTTTGGTCAGAGCGTGTACAATGAGCAGTTCTTC. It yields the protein CASSFGQSVYNEQFF.